A single T cell receptor beta chain is shown here with its context. This clone has only one observation. This receptor's antigen is unknown. The record has no base qualities; no much larger clone is one base away. This specimen belongs to a study of blood T cell repertoires in COVID-19 (dated by TCRdb to 2018 to 2020). With regard to the full study: Samples from collaborators originated in the United States, Italy and Spain and spanned both the acute and convalescent phases of COVID-19. The repertoires were released in a freely available public database intended as a resource for research on the immune response to SARS-CoV-2. Subjects who had been exposed to COVID-19, were actively infected with it, or had recovered from it provided the deeply sampled blood TCRbeta repertoires that made up the dataset. The material from the prospective study consisted of cDNA or gDNA derived from T cells, B-cell-depleted T cells, or PBMCs. A de-identified subject ID, COVID-19 status, age in years and sex were almost always included in the sample metadata. Where HLA class I and class II types were available, the types were taken from metadata supplied by the sample provider, not from assay-based typing. The samples were drawn from two sources: the first 160 participants of the ongoing ImmuneRACE study, and 1,254 subjects contributed by 6 global collaborators. Findings and caveats that apply to the study as a whole: The quantity of clinical and demographic metadata differed by source and by participant and was supplied without curation.

The immunoSEQ Assay, a bias-controlled multiplex PCR, was used to amplify TCRbeta CDR3 regions from genomic DNA. The original methods were these. Nucleated cell counts per sample were estimated from amplification of reference gene primers within the assay. To quantify the absolute abundance of each unique TCRbeta CDR3 rearrangement, sequence reads were collapsed and filtered. For each sample, productive Simpson clonality was calculated as the square root of Simpson's diversity index over productive rearrangements. TCRdb re-hosts the immuneACCESS table, in-frame sequences only. Its copies lack some clones; in the studies checked, an unresolved V gene accounts for under half of them, and the cause for the rest is not known. From that table come the V and J calls and clone size; the DNA was used to work out D and trimming. A total of 230,000 or so clones appear in this sample, around 88% of them only once. The top ten constitute over 2% of the sample.

The CDR3 covers 14 residues, taking in both the cysteine and the phenylalanine. Only CDR3 DNA is held: 42 bases, read in frame from base 1. CDR1 and CDR2, per the germline V gene (reference sequence), are SGHNT and YYREEE. Cut back by 5 bases and 2 bases, the V and J ends lie 13 bases apart. Enrolling through a virtual design, the prospective study's participants ranged in age from about 18 to 89 years and lived across some 23 United States geographic areas. In the prospective study, participants were assigned to cohorts based on the clinical history participants reported in a screening survey and a study questionnaire. In the prospective study, mobile phlebotomists collected whole blood, serum and a nasopharyngeal or oropharyngeal swab from each participant. Prospective study participants could optionally give additional blood draws and questionnaires over an approximately two-month period. Prospective study blood samples were shipped either frozen or at room temperature before DNA extraction.

Sequenced: PBMCs or T cells enriched from blood (not recorded which). The V gene is TRBV5-4 and the J gene is TRBJ1-1; tentative D gene TRBD1, with 5 bases matching. The source is a woman between 40 and 55 years old with acute COVID-19. Here is the DNA: TGTGCCAGCAGGCGGGACGGCTCTAACACTGAAGCTTTCTTT. Its protein product is CASRRDGSNTEAFF.